This TCR beta chain was captured in a study of patients and donors after allogeneic stem cell transplantation (dated by TCRdb to about 2020). As concerns this clonotype: Its binding antigen is unknown. Base qualities are missing; no much larger clone stands one base away.

From the cysteine through the phenylalanine, the CDR3 covers 15 amino acids. CDR3 DNA is the only sequence kept; it has 45 bases, read in frame from the first base. V loses 2 bases, J loses 4 bases, and the germline ends lie 12 bases apart. Library generation was performed with RT-PCR. Reads for this sample came from a NextSeq 550. The raw public reads went through TCRdb reprocessing: fastp at Q25, MiXCR clone calling, in-frame beta chains kept. CDR3 protein duplicates are merged, each entry listing the most common genes and DNA. This sample has 800,000 to 1,000,000 distinct CDR3 sequences in its table, and more than 15% of those were observed once. The ten largest clones capture roughly 6.4% of the sample.

What was sequenced was blood, either unsorted or a sorted T cell fraction (not recorded which). This sequence originates from a human donor who was either an allogeneic HSCT recipient or a stem cell or donor lymphocyte infusion donor (not recorded which). It is not recorded whose cells these are; they may come from a transplant donor. In this chain, TRBV12-3 or TRBV12-4 is recombined with TRBJ1-3; the D region possibly corresponds to TRBD1 (6 bases align). The nucleotide sequence reads as follows: TGTGCCAGCAGTTTATCGGGGGCGCAAGGAAACACCATATATTTT. It is translated as CASSLSGAQGNTIYF.